This T cell receptor (beta chain) was sequenced in a study of blood T cell repertoires in COVID-19 (dated by TCRdb to about 2020). With regard to the full study: The collaborator samples originated in the United States, Italy and Spain and spanned the acute and convalescent phases of COVID-19. Samples came from the ongoing ImmuneRACE study (first 160 participants) plus 1,254 subjects from 6 global collaborators. Where available, HLA class I and class II types were obtained from metadata supplied by the sample provider rather than from assay-based typing. Deeply sampled blood TCRbeta repertoires from subjects exposed to, actively infected with, or recovered from COVID-19 were included in the dataset. The repertoires were released in a freely available public database meant as a resource for research on the immune response to SARS-CoV-2. The sample metadata nearly always contained a de-identified subject ID, COVID-19 status, age in years and sex. The prospective study material was composed of cDNA or gDNA derived from T cells, B-cell-depleted T cells, or PBMCs.

Points the paper makes about the study in general: The quantity of clinical and demographic metadata differed by source and by participant and was supplied without curation.

In the prospective study, participants were about 18 to 95 years old, resided in approximately 25 geographic areas of the United States, and were enrolled through a virtual design. Cohort assignment in the prospective study relied on participant-reported clinical history from a screening survey and a study questionnaire. Recovered participants in ImmuneRACE Cohort 3 were defined by two consecutive negative NP/OP PCR tests, clearance by a healthcare professional, or resolution of symptoms. Each participant in the prospective study had whole blood, serum and a nasopharyngeal or oropharyngeal swab collected by mobile phlebotomists. Participants in the prospective study had the option to provide additional blood draws and questionnaires over a 2-month period. Before DNA extraction, blood samples from the prospective study were shipped at room temperature or frozen. From its cysteine to its phenylalanine, the CDR3 spans 13 amino acids. The entry retains the CDR3 DNA only, 39 bases that are in frame from base 1. The trim is 0 bases for V and 5 bases for J, with a gap of 7 bases between the germline ends. Reading the germline V gene gives CDR1 MGHRA and CDR2 YSYEKL.

A note on this clone: Its antigen is still unknown. Within one base of it there is no much larger clone, and no base qualities were kept. This sample includes further DNA sequences coding for the same CDR3.

TCRbeta CDR3 regions were amplified from genomic DNA using the immunoSEQ Assay, a bias-controlled multiplex PCR. The source study handled its data this way. Within the assay, amplification of reference gene primers was used to estimate how many nucleated cells each sample contained. To quantify the absolute abundance of each unique TCRbeta CDR3 rearrangement, sequence reads were collapsed and filtered. For each sample, productive Simpson clonality was calculated as the square root of Simpson's diversity index across productive rearrangements. TCRdb took over this immuneACCESS table, retaining in-frame rearrangements with V and J assigned. Such tables are incomplete; in checked studies, under half of the missing clones stem from an unresolved V gene, and the remainder is unexplained. Clonal size and the V and J genes are those of that table, whereas D and trimming came from the DNA. The sample table contains more than 300,000 clones; only one count was recorded for approximately 84% of them. The ten largest clonotypes hold roughly a tenth of the sample.

Sequenced material: PBMCs or T cells enriched from blood (not recorded which). The sequence derives from a woman between 18 and 29 years old who had recovered from COVID-19. The sequence joins TRBV4-1 to TRBJ2-5; the D gene identity is not certain. The CDR3 protein: CASSQDPRETQYF. The nucleotide sequence is TGCGCCAGCAGCCAAGATCCCCGGGAGACCCAGTACTTC.